These 21 T cell receptor beta chains were all obtained from the same sample, sequenced in a study of T cells in Graves' hyperthyroidism and ophthalmopathy. The TCR beta CDR3 regions underwent amplification using RNA transcripts as the source. First-round RT-PCR targeting the TCR CDR3 was performed with the HTBI primer set. TCRdb independently ran MiXCR on the multiplex PCR reads; one entry per CDR3 protein. The table lists under 130,000 distinct CDR3 sequences, 45% to 50% of them singletons. The sample consisted of blood. These receptors all stem from a man aged 40-50 years with Graves' hyperthyroidism.

The rearrangement joins TRBV2 to TRBJ1-2; unclear D gene. The V gene lost 3 bases and the J gene lost 5 bases, with 13 bases spanning the gap. The CDR3 loop spans 14 amino acids. From germline, CDR1 is SNHLY and CDR2 FYNNEI. CDR3 nucleotides: TGTGCCAGCAGTGACTCAGCGGAGAGGTATGGCTACACCTTC. It is translated as CASSDSAERYGYTF.

There are a few counts of this clonotype. The V call is TRBV7-2, the J call TRBJ2-1, with 11 bases fitting TRBD2. V dropped 5 bases and J dropped 5; count of bases not matched to a gene: 11. The CDR3 has 17 residues. Germline assignment: CDR1 SGHTA and CDR2 FQGNSA. CDR3 DNA: TGTGCCAGCAGCCAAGATTTACCGGGACTAGCGGACAATGAGCAGTTCTTC. It codes for CASSQDLPGLADNEQFF. Full variable domain (remainder filled in from reference TRBV7-2 and TRBJ2-1): GAGVSQSPSNKVTEKGKDVELRCDPISGHTALYWYRQSLGQGLEFLIYFQGNSAPDKSGLPSDRFSAERTGGSVSTLTIQRTQQEDSAVYLCASSQDLPGLADNEQFFGPGTRLTVL.

The chain employs TRBV29-1 and TRBJ2-1; 8 nucleotides align to TRBD2. The CDR3 extends over 15 amino acids. Germline CDR1 and CDR2: SQVTM and ANQGSEA. Losses at the gene ends were 7 bases for V and 2 bases for J; bases not matched to a gene: 10. The CDR3 bases are TGCAGCGCCCGGGGGGGGGTGGGTACCTACAATGAGCAGTTCTTC. Its translation is CSARGGVGTYNEQFF.

This chain connects TRBV7-2 to TRBJ2-7; TRBD2 might be the D (8 bases). Germline V gene lookup returns CDR1 SGHTA and CDR2 FQGNSA. V was pared by 6 bases and J by 6 bases, with 18 bases between. The CDR3 totals 14 residues. The CDR3 bases are TGTGCCAGCAGTTTATCGGGGGGGGACAGCGAGCAGTACTTC. This translates into CASSLSGGDSEQYF.

This clonotype was seen a single time. This sequence may be a read error, since a much larger clone differs from it by one base. The CDR3 end shows no conserved phenylalanine or tryptophan, and so a read error is likely. The V call is TRBV5-8, the J call TRBJ2-5; 8 positions agree with TRBD2. Germline CDR1 SGHTS, CDR2 YDEGEE. The CDR3 spans 15 residues. Losses at the gene ends were 0 bases for V and 5 bases for J; bases not matched to a gene: 6. CDR3 coding DNA: TGTGCCAGCAGCTTGGCGGGGGGGCCCGGGGAGACCCAGTACTGC. Translation: CASSLAGGPGETQYC.

In its sample, this clonotype was seen many times. The chain uses TRBV27 and TRBJ2-7; 9 bases match TRBD1. Losses at the gene ends were 2 bases for V and 3 bases for J; bases not matched to a gene: 2. Germline V gene sequence: CDR1 MNHEY, CDR2 SMNVEV (reference sequence). The CDR3 length is 14 residues. CDR3 in DNA: TGTGCCAGCAGTTTAGGGACAGGGCGCTACGAGCAGTACTTC. It yields the protein CASSLGTGRYEQYF.

The chain is built from TRBV25-1 and TRBJ1-2, with a weak D call TRBD1 (6 bases). Trimming shortened V by 7 bases and J by 2 bases, and 17 bases separated the two germline ends. This CDR3 region has 15 residues. CDR1 is MGHDK, CDR2 SYGVNS, per germline. The CDR3 sequence is CASKREQGQNYGYTF. The CDR3 coding sequence is TGTGCCAGCAAGCGCGAACAGGGACAAAACTATGGCTACACCTTC.

The chain employs TRBV10-3 and TRBJ2-3; D unclear. The end of the DNA is better explained by TRBJ1-5, so the J call may be wrong. Germline V gene data show CDR1 as ENHRY and CDR2 as SYGVKD. This CDR3 comprises 14 residues. The CDR3 region is CAISESVSTDTQHF. The CDR3 nucleotides are TGTGCCATCAGTGAATCCGTTAGCACAGATACGCAGCATTTT.

This clonotype was seen at least ten times. The chain joins TRBV10-3 to TRBJ2-1; 7 bases map to TRBD1. The germline V gene encodes CDR1 ENHRY and CDR2 SYGVKD. V trimming: 4 bases; J trimming: 8 bases; junction bases outside the gene matches: 14. This CDR3 comprises 16 residues. CDR3 in DNA: TGTGCCATCAGTGGGGGGACAGAGTCCAGCACGCATGAGCAGTTCTTC. Its protein product is CAISGGTESSTHEQFF.

This clonotype was recorded at least ten times. The CDR3 loop reads CASSKGLAGGYALAYEQYF. The CDR3, as DNA: TGCGCCAGCAGCAAGGGACTAGCGGGGGGGTATGCTCTAGCCTACGAGCAGTACTTC. V usage is TRBV5-1 and J usage is TRBJ2-7; TRBD2 matches 16 bases. Germline V CDR1 and CDR2: SGHRS, YFSETQ. CDR3 length: 19 residues. Germline trimming cut 4 bases from V and 2 bases from J; bases unmatched to any gene: 12.

This clonotype was counted many times. The chain uses TRBV4-1 and TRBJ2-1, with 11 positions matching TRBD1. CDR1 is MGHRA, CDR2 YSYEKL, per germline. The V gene end was trimmed by 3 bases and the J gene end by 6 bases; junction bases not matched to a gene: 1. The CDR3 sequence is 14 residues long. This CDR3 reads CASSHGTGGNEQFF. In nucleotides, the CDR3 is TGCGCCAGCAGCCATGGGACAGGGGGCAATGAGCAGTTCTTC.

In this sample, this clonotype turned up many times. The chain links TRBV20-1 to TRBJ1-6; D gene unclear. CDR1 and CDR2 (germline): DFQATT, SNEGSKA (reference sequence). V lost 3 bases to trimming and J lost 10 bases, with 13 bases between them. This CDR3 region has 13 residues. DNA of the CDR3: TGCAGTGCTAGTAGGACCTCGGGATCACCCCTCCACTTT. Translating gives CSASRTSGSPLHF.

The V call is TRBV13, the J call TRBJ2-7; tentative D call: TRBD1 (6 bases). V was clipped by 9 bases and J by 0 bases, with 15 bases between them. Germline V gene data show CDR1 as PRHDT and CDR2 as FYEKMQ (reference sequence). The CDR3 is 14 amino acids. The CDR3 DNA is TGTGCCAGTAGCCCGGGACACCACTCCTACGAGCAGTACTTC. Protein: CASSPGHHSYEQYF.

Many counts were recorded for this clonotype. A read error may be the cause here, since a much bigger clone is one base away. V usage is TRBV19 and J usage is TRBJ1-2; 9 nucleotides line up with TRBD1. The germline CDR1 and CDR2 sequences are LNHDA and SQIVND (reference sequence). CDR3 length: 15 amino acids. CDR3 DNA sequence: TGTGCCAGTAGTAGAAGGCTACAGGGGGCGAATGGCTACGCCTTC. Translated, it gives CASSRRLQGANGYAF.

To note about this clonotype: The junction shows a germline mismatch at one end, possibly a read error. This chain uses TRBV29-1 with TRBJ1-1; D is possibly TRBD1 (5 bases). Germline assignment: CDR1 SQVTM and CDR2 ANQGSEA. The CDR3 has 14 residues. CDR3 bases: TGCAGCGTTGAAGAAGAGGGGTGGTCTGGTGAAACTTTCTTT. Its protein product is CSVEEEGWSGETFF.

The V call is TRBV20-1, the J call TRBJ2-7, with 7 bases matching TRBD2. Germline V gene sequence: CDR1 DFQATT, CDR2 SNEGSKA (reference sequence). With V trimmed by 4 bases and J by 9 bases, 6 bases remained unmatched. CDR3 length: 11 residues. CDR3 sequence (DNA): TGCAGTGCTAATGGTGTAGCGGGGCAGTACTTC. It encodes CSANGVAGQYF.

The chain couples TRBV11-2 to TRBJ2-2; 8 bases are shared with TRBD1. Germline lookup yields CDR1 SGHAT and CDR2 FQNNGV. The CDR3 spans 16 residues. V dropped 1 base and J dropped 2; count of bases not matched to a gene: 3. The CDR3 loop reads CASSLVGTGNTGELFF. The CDR3 DNA sequence: TGTGCCAGCAGCTTAGTGGGGACAGGTAACACCGGGGAGCTGTTTTTT.

V gene TRBV10-3 combines with J gene TRBJ2-3; D is tentatively TRBD1 or TRBD2 (7 bases each). The CDR3 length is 17 residues. Trimming removed 2 bases at V and 6 bases at J, with 21 bases between. From germline, CDR1 is ENHRY and CDR2 SYGVKD. The CDR3 DNA reads TGTGCCATCAGTGAGCCCCCAGGGGGAGGGCCTGCCGATACGCAGTATTTT. It codes for CAISEPPGGGPADTQYF.

This clonotype was detected many times. The chain joins TRBV5-4 to TRBJ1-6, with 9 positions matching TRBD1. This CDR3 is 15 amino acids long. Germline CDR1 reads SGHNT; CDR2 reads YYREEE (reference sequence). Germline trimming cut 5 bases from V and 5 bases from J; bases unmatched to any gene: 5. Here the CDR3 reads CASSARDRDNSPLHF. The CDR3 DNA reads TGTGCCAGCAGTGCGCGGGACAGGGATAATTCACCCCTCCACTTT.

This clonotype was seen ten or more times. The genes are TRBV10-3 and TRBJ2-6, with TRBD2 matching over 7 bases. In germline, CDR1 is ENHRY, CDR2 SYGVKD. CDR3 length: 15 amino acids. Trimming at V came to 2 bases and at J to 6 bases, leaving 4 bases not matched to a gene. The chain's CDR3 is CAISEGTNAANVLTF. In DNA form, the CDR3 reads TGTGCCATCAGTGAGGGGACTAATGCGGCCAACGTCCTGACTTTC.

This clonotype showed up many times. The DNA of the CDR3 is TGTGCCAGCAGCTTAGCCCACACAGGGATCGGAAAACTGTTTTTT. This codes for CASSLAHTGIGKLFF. V usage is TRBV7-6 and J usage is TRBJ1-4; D might be TRBD1 (6 bases). In germline, CDR1 is SGHVS, CDR2 FNYEAQ. Trimming took off 0 bases at V and 10 bases at J, with 15 bases between the two ends. CDR3 length equals 15 residues.